This T cell receptor beta chain was recorded in a study of beta chain features in type 1 diabetes. Study-wide results and caveats: Across patients, naive, central memory and Treg TCRB repertoires exhibited apparently greater similarity than was observed across healthy donors.

Populations isolated by sorting all had purity greater than 95%. CDR3 size: 14 residues. V dropped 2 bases and J dropped 4 bases, with 10 bases sitting between them. CDR1 SGHAT and CDR2 FQNNGV come from the germline V gene. The isolated RNA, all of it, was reverse transcribed, so expressed TCRB transcripts were what got sequenced. Assay used: immunoSEQ multiplex PCR; TCRdb lists only in-frame clones, some missing. The repertoire holds hundreds of thousands of clones, with about 32% as singletons. The sample holds a few counts of this clone. Its target is unknown. Material: naive CD4+ T cells from blood. The chain joins TRBV11-2 to TRBJ2-3; TRBD1 might be the D (5 bases). The sequence was collected from a man aged 18 to 30 in good health. CDR3 region: CASSLNPGPDTQYF. CDR3 DNA: TGTGCCAGCAGCTTAAACCCAGGGCCAGATACGCAGTATTTT.